This TCR beta chain was sequenced during a study of blood T cell repertoires in COVID-19. Study at large: In each case, the material was cDNA or gDNA derived from T cells, B-cell-depleted T cells, or PBMCs.

This CDR3 comprises 15 residues. With V trimmed by 5 bases and J by 4 bases, 7 bases remained unmatched. Germline lookup yields CDR1 MNHEY and CDR2 SVGAGI. The method was immunoSEQ multiplex PCR; TCRdb's version includes in-frame clones alone and lacks a portion of them. The sample lists more than 110,000 clones; around 89% were seen once. The sequence was collected from a man in his sixties with active or convalescent COVID-19. The chain links TRBV6-5 to TRBJ2-7; 11 bases line up with TRBD1. Specimen: peripheral blood. In DNA form, the CDR3 reads TGTGCCAGCAGTCGACAGGACAGGGGGCATTACGAGCAGTACTTC. Amino acids: CASSRQDRGHYEQYF.